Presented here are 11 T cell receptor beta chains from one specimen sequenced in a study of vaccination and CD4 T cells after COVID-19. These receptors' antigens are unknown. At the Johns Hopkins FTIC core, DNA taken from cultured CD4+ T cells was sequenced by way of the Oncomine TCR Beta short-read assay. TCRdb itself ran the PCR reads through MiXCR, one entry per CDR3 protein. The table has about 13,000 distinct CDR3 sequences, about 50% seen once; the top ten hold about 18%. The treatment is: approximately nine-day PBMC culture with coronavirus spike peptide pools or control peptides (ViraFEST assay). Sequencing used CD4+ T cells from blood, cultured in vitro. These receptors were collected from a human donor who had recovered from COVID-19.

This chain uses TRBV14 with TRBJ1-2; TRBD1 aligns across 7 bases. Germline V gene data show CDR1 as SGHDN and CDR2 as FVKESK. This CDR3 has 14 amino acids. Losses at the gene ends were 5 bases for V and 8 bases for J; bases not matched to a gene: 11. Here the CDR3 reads CASSSRTGSWGYTF. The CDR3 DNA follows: TGTGCCAGCAGCTCGCGGACAGGCAGTTGGGGCTACACCTTC.

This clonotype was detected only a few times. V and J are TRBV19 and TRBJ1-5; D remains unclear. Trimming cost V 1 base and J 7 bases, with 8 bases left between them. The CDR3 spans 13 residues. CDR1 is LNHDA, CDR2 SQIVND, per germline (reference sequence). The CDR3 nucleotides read TGTGCCAGTAGTATAGCCGATCGGCAGCCCCAGCATTTT. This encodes CASSIADRQPQHF.

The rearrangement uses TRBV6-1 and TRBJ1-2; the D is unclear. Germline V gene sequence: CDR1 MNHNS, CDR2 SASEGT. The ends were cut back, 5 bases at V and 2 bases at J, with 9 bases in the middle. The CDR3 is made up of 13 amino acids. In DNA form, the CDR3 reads TGTGCCAGCAGTCAGGACCAGAACTATGGCTACACCTTC. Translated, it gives CASSQDQNYGYTF.

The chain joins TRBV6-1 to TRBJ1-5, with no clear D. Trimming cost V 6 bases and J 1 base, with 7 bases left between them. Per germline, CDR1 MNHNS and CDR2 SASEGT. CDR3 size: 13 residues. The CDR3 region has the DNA TGTGCCAGCAGAGTTATAAGCAATCAGCCCCAGCATTTT. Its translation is CASRVISNQPQHF.

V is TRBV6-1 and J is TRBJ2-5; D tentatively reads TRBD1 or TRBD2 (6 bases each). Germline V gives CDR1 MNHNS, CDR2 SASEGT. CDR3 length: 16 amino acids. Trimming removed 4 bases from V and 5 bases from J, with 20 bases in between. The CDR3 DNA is TGTGCCAGCAGTGTGGGGGGTGGGGGGCTCGGCGAGACCCAGTACTTC. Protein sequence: CASSVGGGGLGETQYF.

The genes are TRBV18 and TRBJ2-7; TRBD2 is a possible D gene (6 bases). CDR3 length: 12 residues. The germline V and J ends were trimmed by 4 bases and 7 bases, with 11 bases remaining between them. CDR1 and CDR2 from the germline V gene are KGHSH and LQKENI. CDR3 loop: CASSLLGGEQYF. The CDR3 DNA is TGTGCCAGCTCACTCCTAGGAGGGGAGCAGTACTTC.

CDR3 DNA: TGTGCCAGCCGAAAATCCGGGACAGCTGTTTGGGAGACCCAGTACTTC. It yields the protein CASRKSGTAVWETQYF. This rearrangement joins TRBV21-1 to TRBJ2-5; TRBD1, as called in the table, went unchecked against the DNA. TRBV21-1 is a documented pseudogene. CDR3 size: 16 residues.

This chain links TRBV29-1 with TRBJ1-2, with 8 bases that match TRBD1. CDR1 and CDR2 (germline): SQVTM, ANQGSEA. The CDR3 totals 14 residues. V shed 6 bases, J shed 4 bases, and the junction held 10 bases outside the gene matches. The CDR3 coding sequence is TGCAGCGTACTAGGACAGGGCCCACCCTATGGCTACACCTTC. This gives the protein CSVLGQGPPYGYTF. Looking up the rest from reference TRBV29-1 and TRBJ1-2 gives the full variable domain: SAVISQKPSRDICQRGTSLTIQCQVDSQVTMMFWYRQQPGQSLTLIATANQGSEATYESGFVIDKFPISRPNLTFSTLTVSNMSPEDSSIYLCSVLGQGPPYGYTFGSGTRLTVV.

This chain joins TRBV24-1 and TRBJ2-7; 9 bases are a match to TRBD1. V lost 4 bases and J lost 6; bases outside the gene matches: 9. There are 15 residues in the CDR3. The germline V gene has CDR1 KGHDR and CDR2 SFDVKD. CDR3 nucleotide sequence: TGTGCCACCAGTGACACCGGGACAGGGAGAACCGAGCAGTACTTC. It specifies CATSDTGTGRTEQYF.

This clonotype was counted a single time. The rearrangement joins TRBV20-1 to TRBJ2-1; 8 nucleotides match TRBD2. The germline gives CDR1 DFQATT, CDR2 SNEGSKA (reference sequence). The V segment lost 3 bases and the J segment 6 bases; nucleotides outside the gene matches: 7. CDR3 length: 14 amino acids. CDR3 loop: CSARASGPPNEQFF. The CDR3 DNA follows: TGCAGTGCTAGGGCTAGCGGGCCCCCCAATGAGCAGTTCTTC.

The CDR3 is CASKLDGYTEAFF. The CDR3 DNA sequence: TGTGCCAGTAAGTTGGACGGGTACACTGAAGCTTTCTTT. V is TRBV19 and J is TRBJ1-1; the D is unclear. Germline V lookup: CDR1 LNHDA, CDR2 SQIVND (reference sequence). V was shortened by 7 bases and J by 3 bases, with 12 bases between the two germline ends. The CDR3 is 13 amino acids.